The 21 T cell receptor beta chains presented below share a single source sample, sequenced in a study of vaccination and CD4 T cells after COVID-19. With the Oncomine TCR Beta short-read assay, DNA from cultured CD4+ T cells was sequenced. A single record per CDR3 protein comes from TCRdb applying MiXCR to the PCR reads. The table lists about 13,000 distinct CDR3 sequences, around 45% of them singletons. What these receptors recognize is not known. Treatment in this sample: roughly 10-day PBMC culture with coronavirus spike peptide pools or control peptides (ViraFEST assay). Sequenced sample: cultured CD4+ T cells from blood. Receptors were obtained from a human donor with COVID-19.

The sample holds a few counts of this clonotype. V is TRBV7-2 and J is TRBJ1-2; 9 nucleotides line up with TRBD1. V dropped 8 bases and J dropped 2; count of bases not matched to a gene: 9. The CDR3 covers 15 residues. The germline CDR1 and CDR2 sequences are SGHTA and FQGNSA. The CDR3 loop reads CASLPGQGRNYGYTF. The CDR3 nucleotides are TGTGCCAGCTTACCTGGACAGGGGAGGAACTATGGCTACACCTTC.

This chain connects TRBV24-1 to TRBJ2-6; possible D gene TRBD2, 7 bases. Looked up from germline, CDR1 is KGHDR and CDR2 is SFDVKD. This CDR3 region has 16 residues. V was pared by 4 bases and J by 2 bases, with 11 bases between. Here the CDR3 DNA reads TGTGCCACCAGTGACCACGGGGGGCCTGGGGCCAACGTCCTGACTTTC. Its protein is CATSDHGGPGANVLTF.

The chain uses TRBV11-2 and TRBJ2-2; tentative D call: TRBD1 (7 bases). Trimming took 1 base from V and 4 from J, leaving 10 bases between them. The CDR3 contains 15 residues. Germline lookup yields CDR1 SGHAT and CDR2 FQNNGV. For the CDR3, the DNA is TGTGCCAGCAGCTTAGTCCAGGGGGGCACCGGGGAGCTGTTTTTT. Protein product: CASSLVQGGTGELFF.

The chain is built from TRBV7-2 and TRBJ2-7, with 8 bases that match TRBD2. This CDR3 region has 15 residues. V lost 1 base and J lost 2; bases outside the gene matches: 4. Germline assignment: CDR1 SGHTA and CDR2 FQGNSA. CDR3 residues: CASSLGGGPPYEQYF. In DNA form, the CDR3 reads TGTGCCAGCAGCTTAGGCGGGGGGCCCCCCTACGAGCAGTACTTC.

This clonotype was counted between two and nine times. The chain employs TRBV7-3 and TRBJ1-5; D not resolved. The CDR3 has 13 amino acids. Germline CDR1 reads SGHTA; CDR2 reads FQGTGA. V gave up 1 base and J gave up 9 bases, with 10 bases separating them. As DNA, the CDR3 is TGTGCCAGCAGCTTAAACCCAGGAACGCCCCAGCATTTT. Amino acids: CASSLNPGTPQHF.

A word on this clonotype: A read error may produce the germline difference seen at one junction end. The CDR3 DNA reads TGTGCCAGCGGTGACTCTTGGGGGCTTAACAATGAGCAGTTCTTC. Residues: CASGDSWGLNNEQFF. The chain is built from TRBV2 and TRBJ2-1; maybe TRBD1 (6 bases). This CDR3 spans 15 amino acids. Per the germline V gene, CDR1 is SNHLY and CDR2 is FYNNEI.

A remark on this clonotype: A clone one base away is much larger, so this may be a read error. The CDR3 is CASSEAGGSEALF. In DNA form, the CDR3 reads TGCGCCAGCAGTGAGGCAGGGGGCAGCGAAGCTCTCTTT. The rearrangement joins TRBV10-1 to TRBJ1-1; 8 bases agree with TRBD1. CDR3 length: 13 residues. Looked up from germline, CDR1 is WNHNN and CDR2 is SYGVQD (reference sequence).

This chain connects TRBV2 to TRBJ1-6; D gene ambiguous. V dropped 2 bases and J dropped 7 bases, with 9 bases sitting between them. There are 14 residues in the CDR3. Germline V gives CDR1 SNHLY, CDR2 FYNNEI. The CDR3 DNA reads as TGTGCCAGCAGTGAATTATCCCCAAATTCACCCCTCCACTTT. Translation gives CASSELSPNSPLHF.

The CDR3 nucleotides read TGCGCCGGCGGAGGACGCCTCTCCTACGAGCAGTACTTC. Translated, it gives CAGGGRLSYEQYF. V usage is TRBV4-1 and J usage is TRBJ2-7; TRBD2 might be the D (5 bases). CDR1 and CDR2 from the germline V gene are MGHRA and YSYEKL. The CDR3 loop spans 13 amino acids. Trimming pared 11 bases from V and 0 bases from J, leaving 14 bases between.

This chain uses TRBV7-6 with TRBJ1-3; D ambiguous. This CDR3 region has 16 residues. Germline CDR1 is SGHVS and CDR2 is FNYEAQ. V shed 4 bases and J shed 0 bases, with 13 bases lying between them. The CDR3 DNA reads as TGTGCCAGCAGCTCCCAGTTGGGGAGCTCTGGAAACACCATATATTTT. Amino acids: CASSSQLGSSGNTIYF.

This clonotype was found a few times. The rearrangement joins TRBV11-2 to TRBJ1-2, with D possibly being TRBD1 (5 bases). The V end was cut by 7 bases, the J end by 8 bases, with 20 bases between. Per germline, CDR1 SGHAT and CDR2 FQNNGV. The CDR3 is 14 amino acids. The CDR3: CASNPTVGLGGYTF. The CDR3 bases are TGTGCCAGCAACCCGACAGTGGGGCTTGGGGGCTACACCTTC.

This sequence joins TRBV6-5 and TRBJ1-4, with TRBD1 matching 7 bases. Trimming cost V 6 bases and J 4 bases; bases outside gene matches: 5. Germline V gene sequence: CDR1 MNHEY, CDR2 SVGAGI. This CDR3 comprises 14 residues. CDR3 bases: TGTGCCAGCAGCTACAGGGGAGTTAATGAAAAACTGTTTTTT. This translates into CASSYRGVNEKLFF.

Only a few counts were recorded for this clonotype. The chain is built from TRBV19 and TRBJ1-2; no reliable D call. V lost 4 bases and J 0 bases, leaving 6 bases between the germline ends. The CDR3 spans 13 residues. Germline CDR1 LNHDA, CDR2 SQIVND (reference sequence). CDR3 bases: TGTGCCAGTAGTAGCCAGACTAACTATGGCTACACCTTC. As protein: CASSSQTNYGYTF.

This clonotype was observed once. The rearrangement joins TRBV6-1 to TRBJ2-7; 9 bases align to TRBD1. The V gene's germline CDR1 is MNHNS and CDR2 SASEGT. This CDR3 contains 16 residues. With V trimmed by 5 bases and J by 0 bases, 8 bases remained unmatched. In DNA form, the CDR3 reads TGTGCCAGCAGTCGAGCCGGGACAGGGAGCTCCTACGAGCAGTACTTC. Translated, it gives CASSRAGTGSSYEQYF.

V gene TRBV11-2 combines with J gene TRBJ1-4; weak D call: TRBD1 (5 bases). Trimming stripped 2 bases from V and 12 bases from J, with 16 bases between. This CDR3 has 14 residues. Germline V lookup: CDR1 SGHAT, CDR2 FQNNGV. As DNA, the CDR3 is TGTGCCAGCAGCTTATGGGGCCGGGCGGGGGAACTGTTTTTT. Translated, it gives CASSLWGRAGELFF.

The chain links TRBV25-1 to TRBJ1-5; TRBD1 agrees at 9 bases. In germline, CDR1 is MGHDK, CDR2 SYGVNS. The CDR3 runs 15 residues. V shed 6 bases, J shed 5 bases, and the junction held 8 bases outside the gene matches. DNA of the CDR3: TGTGCCAGCAGAGACAAAACAGGGGGCTATCAGCCCCAGCATTTT. This gives the protein CASRDKTGGYQPQHF.

This clonotype turned up a few times. This chain uses TRBV5-4 with TRBJ2-5; a possible D gene is TRBD2 (5 bases). CDR3 length: 14 residues. V lost 2 bases and J 4 bases, leaving 12 bases between the germline ends. CDR1 SGHNT and CDR2 YYREEE come from the germline V gene (reference sequence). The CDR3 region is CASSFPALGETQYF. The CDR3 coding sequence is TGTGCCAGCAGCTTTCCTGCACTAGGAGAGACCCAGTACTTC.

The V gene is TRBV7-9, the J gene TRBJ1-2, with a possible D match to TRBD1 (6 bases). V lost 5 bases and J 8 bases, leaving 15 bases between the germline ends. Germline-derived CDR1 and CDR2 are SEHNR and FQNEAQ (reference sequence). The CDR3 is 13 amino acids. CDR3 protein: CASSLEGGLGYTF. The DNA for the CDR3 is TGTGCCAGCAGCCTTGAGGGGGGCTTAGGCTACACCTTC.

The chain has TRBV18 and TRBJ2-7; no clear D. Germline-derived CDR1 and CDR2 are KGHSH and LQKENI. With 3 bases removed from V and 6 bases from J, the gap between germline ends came to 6 bases. The CDR3 consists of 11 residues. The CDR3 protein is CASSPSTEQYF. The DNA for the CDR3 is TGTGCCAGCTCACCCAGTACCGAGCAGTACTTC.

This clonotype was observed once. V is TRBV5-1 and J is TRBJ1-6, with D perhaps matching TRBD1 (6 bases). The length of the CDR3 is 15 residues. With 4 bases removed from V and 7 bases from J, the gap between germline ends came to 15 bases. Germline V gene data show CDR1 as SGHRS and CDR2 as YFSETQ. The CDR3 DNA reads as TGCGCCAGCAGCACCGGGACATCGAACAATTCACCCCTCCACTTT. This sequence encodes CASSTGTSNNSPLHF.

The rearrangement joins TRBV19 to TRBJ1-4; D is unclear. The V end was cut by 7 bases, the J end by 4 bases, with 10 bases between. Germline V gene data show CDR1 as LNHDA and CDR2 as SQIVND (reference sequence). CDR3 length: 13 residues. The CDR3 DNA reads TGTGCCAGTAATCAGCGGTATAATGAAAAACTGTTTTTT. Encoded protein: CASNQRYNEKLFF.